Shown below are 21 T cell receptor beta chains from a single sample sequenced in a study of OX40 agonist ivuxolimab in advanced cancers. Produced via immunoSEQ multiplex PCR; TCRdb's table is partial and in-frame only. Here the sample spans roughly 98,000 clones, roughly 80% being singletons. The source was CD4+ or CD8+ T cells sorted from blood, collected in a trial of the OX40 agonist ivuxolimab. All receptors come from an adult with an advanced solid tumor such as melanoma, head and neck, liver or kidney cancer.

The rearrangement links TRBV18 to TRBJ2-1; no clear D. V lost 3 bases and J 3 bases, leaving 9 bases between the germline ends. Per germline, CDR1 KGHSH and CDR2 LQKENI. There are 14 residues in the CDR3. The CDR3 loop is CASSPMQDYNEQFF. CDR3 bases: TGTGCCAGCTCACCGATGCAGGACTACAATGAGCAGTTCTTC. Looking up the rest from reference TRBV18 and TRBJ2-1 gives the full variable domain: NAGVMQNPRHLVRRRGQEARLRCSPMKGHSHVYWYRQLPEEGLKFMVYLQKENIIDESGMPKERFSAEFPKEGPSILRIQQVVRGDSAAYFCASSPMQDYNEQFFGPGTRLTVL.

The genes are TRBV11-1 and TRBJ1-4, with TRBD1 identical over 7 bases. The CDR3 runs to 16 residues. Germline V CDR1 and CDR2: SGHAT, FQDESV (reference sequence). The V and J ends lost 5 bases and 0 bases, in that order; junction bases with no gene match: 6. In DNA, the CDR3 is TGTGCCAGCAGCCGAGGGACAGCCGCAACTAATGAAAAACTGTTTTTT. Amino acids: CASSRGTAATNEKLFF.

CDR3 in DNA: TGTGCCAGCAGCTTAGACGGGACGCGGGAGCAGTACTTC. Amino acid sequence: CASSLDGTREQYF. The gene calls are TRBV11-2 and TRBJ2-7; D tentatively fits TRBD1 or TRBD2 (5 bases each). V was trimmed by 0 bases and J by 7 bases, leaving 10 bases between them. The CDR3 runs 13 residues. Germline CDR1 and CDR2: SGHAT and FQNNGV.

The rearrangement joins TRBV27 to TRBJ2-1, with TRBD2 as a possible D gene (6 bases). Trimming pared 1 base from V and 5 bases from J, leaving 12 bases between. The CDR3 has 15 residues. Per the germline V gene, CDR1 is MNHEY and CDR2 is SMNVEV (reference sequence). The CDR3 protein is CASSLLGGKDNEQFF. The CDR3 DNA is TGTGCCAGCAGTTTATTGGGGGGTAAAGACAATGAGCAGTTCTTC.

The chain has TRBV7-2 and TRBJ2-7; 7 nucleotides agree with TRBD1. Germline CDR1 is SGHTA and CDR2 is FQGNSA. The CDR3 has 13 amino acids. V trimming: 5 bases; J trimming: 3 bases; junction bases outside the gene matches: 4. CDR3 region: CASSARDSYEQYF. In DNA form, the CDR3 reads TGTGCCAGCAGCGCCCGGGACAGCTACGAGCAGTACTTC.

CDR3 nucleotides: TGCGCCAGCAGCCAAGGGTTTGGTAGCGGGGGGTCTCAGACCCAGTACTTC. Protein sequence: CASSQGFGSGGSQTQYF. The chain joins TRBV4-1 to TRBJ2-5; the match to TRBD2 covers 10 bases. This CDR3 contains 17 residues. Germline V gene sequence: CDR1 MGHRA, CDR2 YSYEKL. J was trimmed by 6 bases and V by 1 base; bases with no gene match: 11.

V and J are TRBV6-4 and TRBJ2-3, with D possibly TRBD2 on 5 matching bases. The germline V gene has CDR1 MRHNA and CDR2 SNTAGT. Deletions cut 4 bases from V and 4 bases from J, with 12 bases between. The CDR3 spans 14 residues. The CDR3 region is CASSVSGWADTQYF. The DNA for the CDR3 is TGTGCCAGCAGTGTTTCGGGGTGGGCAGATACGCAGTATTTT.

The sample holds a few counts of this clone. The chain recombines TRBV19 with TRBJ2-1, with 8 bases that match TRBD2. The CDR3 sequence is 14 residues long. V was pared by 6 bases and J by 5 bases, with 6 bases of the junction left unmatched. The germline V gene encodes CDR1 LNHDA and CDR2 SQIVND (reference sequence). This CDR3 is CASSSGSVNNEQFF. The CDR3 DNA sequence: TGTGCCAGTAGCAGCGGGAGCGTAAACAATGAGCAGTTCTTC.

V is TRBV13 and J is TRBJ2-2; 8 bases agree with TRBD2. Germline trimming cut 5 bases from V and 7 bases from J; bases unmatched to any gene: 6. Per germline, CDR1 PRHDT and CDR2 FYEKMQ (reference sequence). The CDR3 extends over 14 amino acids. The DNA for the CDR3 is TGTGCCAGCAGCATGGGACTAGGGATCGGGGAGCTGTTTTTT. The encoded protein is CASSMGLGIGELFF.

The genes are TRBV5-1 and TRBJ1-2; 7 positions agree with TRBD1. The V segment lost 8 bases and the J segment 4 bases; nucleotides outside the gene matches: 8. CDR1 is SGHRS and CDR2 is YFSETQ in the germline V gene. The CDR3 has 13 amino acids. The chain's CDR3 is CASSEGTVYGYTF. The CDR3 nucleotides are TGCGCCAGTTCAGAGGGGACAGTCTATGGCTACACCTTC.

V usage is TRBV27 and J usage is TRBJ2-1; D ambiguous. V was trimmed by 7 bases and J by 6 bases, leaving 22 bases between them. The CDR3 covers 16 residues. CDR1 is MNHEY and CDR2 is SMNVEV in the germline V gene (reference sequence). The CDR3 spells CASNGPTPRSVNEQFF. The CDR3 DNA reads TGTGCCAGCAACGGCCCGACACCTCGGTCAGTCAATGAGCAGTTCTTC.

The chain recombines TRBV23-1 with TRBJ1-1; D not resolved. TRBV23-1 is flagged as an ORF with uncertain function. The CDR3 extends over 13 amino acids. Trimming took off 11 bases at V and 0 bases at J, with 13 bases between the two ends. Here the CDR3 DNA reads TGCGCCCCAGCGGGCAACTTGAACACTGAAGCTTTCTTT. Residues: CAPAGNLNTEAFF.

This chain connects TRBV28 to TRBJ1-4; 9 nucleotides match TRBD1. Per germline, CDR1 MDHEN and CDR2 SYDVKM. The CDR3 is 15 amino acids. With V trimmed by 6 bases and J by 5 bases, 7 bases remained unmatched. This chain's CDR3 is CASSRGDRVNEKLFF. In DNA form, the CDR3 reads TGTGCCAGCAGCCGGGGGGACAGGGTAAATGAAAAACTGTTTTTT.

V usage is TRBV5-4 and J usage is TRBJ2-5; D remains unclear. Germline V lookup: CDR1 SGHNT, CDR2 YYREEE (reference sequence). V was trimmed by 0 bases and J by 2 bases, leaving 5 bases between them. This CDR3 spans 13 amino acids. CDR3 protein: CASSLVIQETQYF. DNA of the CDR3: TGTGCCAGCAGCTTGGTGATTCAAGAGACCCAGTACTTC.

The chain joins TRBV7-3 to TRBJ2-7; D might be TRBD1 (6 bases). Trimming left V 5 bases short and J 5 bases short, with 16 bases between. CDR1 is SGHTA and CDR2 is FQGTGA in the germline V gene. CDR3 length equals 14 residues. CDR3 amino acids: CASSRNGQRNEQYF. DNA of the CDR3: TGTGCCAGCAGCCGAAACGGACAGAGGAACGAGCAGTACTTC.

The chain is built from TRBV28 and TRBJ2-1; D ambiguous. Trimming pared 3 bases from V and 0 bases from J, leaving 6 bases between. Per the germline V gene, CDR1 is MDHEN and CDR2 is SYDVKM. The length of the CDR3 is 14 residues. The CDR3 nucleotides are TGTGCCAGCAGTTTCGCACACTCCTACAATGAGCAGTTCTTC. Protein: CASSFAHSYNEQFF.

V is TRBV28 and J is TRBJ2-5; no clear D. With 2 bases removed from V and 5 bases from J, the gap between germline ends came to 3 bases. This CDR3 has 11 residues. Germline CDR1 reads MDHEN; CDR2 reads SYDVKM. The CDR3 loop is CASSLRETQYF. Written as DNA, the CDR3 is TGTGCCAGCAGTTTACGGGAGACCCAGTACTTC.

This clone was detected only a few times. This sequence joins TRBV11-2 and TRBJ2-5; D may be TRBD1 (6 bases). The CDR3 contains 13 residues. V lost 6 bases and J lost 1, with 9 bases in between. From germline, CDR1 is SGHAT and CDR2 FQNNGV. The CDR3 spells CASRTGTQETQYF. The DNA for the CDR3 is TGTGCCAGCAGGACAGGAACCCAAGAGACCCAGTACTTC. Full variable domain (rest looked up from reference TRBV11-2 and TRBJ2-5): EAGVAQSPRYKIIEKRQSVAFWCNPISGHATLYWYQQILGQGPKLLIQFQNNGVVDDSQLPKDRFSAERLKGVDSTLKIQPAKLEDSAVYLCASRTGTQETQYFGPGTRLLVL.

In this sample, this clone turned up once. The chain combines TRBV18 with TRBJ2-3; 8 bases are a match to TRBD2. V was pared by 3 bases and J by 8 bases, with 10 bases of the junction left unmatched. Germline V gene sequence: CDR1 KGHSH, CDR2 LQKENI. The CDR3 contains 15 residues. CDR3 residues: CASSPTGRASGTQYF. The CDR3 DNA reads TGTGCCAGCTCACCGACCGGGAGGGCCTCTGGTACGCAGTATTTT. The whole variable domain, remainder taken from reference TRBV18 and TRBJ2-3, is NAGVMQNPRHLVRRRGQEARLRCSPMKGHSHVYWYRQLPEEGLKFMVYLQKENIIDESGMPKERFSAEFPKEGPSILRIQQVVRGDSAAYFCASSPTGRASGTQYFGPGTRLTVL.

This clone was observed once. This chain links TRBV27 with TRBJ2-3, with D possibly matching TRBD1 (5 bases). The CDR3 loop spans 16 amino acids. The germline V gene has CDR1 MNHEY and CDR2 SMNVEV (reference sequence). Trimming left V 5 bases short and J 0 bases short, with 15 bases between. The CDR3 is CASSRRTSPSTDTQYF. CDR3 nucleotide sequence: TGTGCCAGCAGTCGTCGGACATCCCCTAGCACAGATACGCAGTATTTT.

V usage is TRBV5-4 and J usage is TRBJ2-5; D gene ambiguous. V was trimmed by 4 bases and J by 5 bases, leaving 9 bases between them. Per the germline V gene, CDR1 is SGHNT and CDR2 is YYREEE (reference sequence). The CDR3 totals 12 residues. CDR3 DNA sequence: TGTGCCAGCAGCCTCGCATGGGAGACCCAGTACTTC. It is translated as CASSLAWETQYF. The whole variable domain, filled in from reference TRBV5-4 and TRBJ2-5, reads ETGVTQSPTHLIKTRGQQVTLRCSSQSGHNTVSWYQQALGQGPQFIFQYYREEENGRGNFPPRFSGLQFPNYSSELNVNALELDDSALYLCASSLAWETQYFGPGTRLLVL.